A single sample gave rise to the 20 T cell receptor beta chains below, sequenced in a study of identical twins. TCRdb reanalysed the 5' RACE reads using MiXCR and keeps one entry per CDR3 protein. The repertoire holds 240,000 or so distinct CDR3 sequences, with roughly a tenth as singletons. The material sequenced was memory T cells sorted from blood. The receptors stem from a man over 45 in good health.

In this sample, this clonotype turned up a few times. CDR3 region: CASSLDNNSPLHF. The CDR3 DNA sequence: TGCGCCAGCAGCTTGGACAACAATTCACCCCTCCACTTT. The chain uses TRBV5-1 and TRBJ1-6; D uncertain. The CDR3 runs 13 residues. V was shortened by 0 bases and J by 7 bases, with 5 bases between the two germline ends. Looked up from germline, CDR1 is SGHRS and CDR2 is YFSETQ.

A few counts support this clonotype. The J gene is TRBJ1-1, the V gene TRBV4-1; TRBD1 matches at 7 bases. The J segment lost 10 bases and the V segment lost 0 bases, leaving 5 bases of the junction unmatched. The CDR3 loop spans 13 amino acids. In germline, CDR1 is MGHRA, CDR2 YSYEKL. The CDR3 sequence: CASSQDTGAGAFF. In nucleotides, the CDR3 is TGCGCCAGCAGCCAAGATACAGGGGCGGGAGCTTTCTTT.

This clonotype was seen repeatedly, ten times or more. This sequence joins TRBV28 and TRBJ2-7; D is ambiguous. CDR3 length: 15 amino acids. Trimming left V 7 bases short and J 4 bases short, with 20 bases between. Germline V gene sequence: CDR1 MDHEN, CDR2 SYDVKM. The CDR3 nucleotides read TGTGCCAGCAAAACACTCCTTGGTCGGTCTTACGAGCAGTACTTC. Protein product: CASKTLLGRSYEQYF.

The chain employs TRBV11-1 and TRBJ1-2; 7 bases are a match to TRBD1. Per germline, CDR1 SGHAT and CDR2 FQDESV (reference sequence). The V and J ends lost 5 bases and 8 bases, in that order; junction bases with no gene match: 8. CDR3 size: 13 residues. This CDR3 is CASSAGTVGGYTF. The DNA for the CDR3 is TGTGCCAGCAGCGCGGGGACAGTTGGCGGCTACACCTTC.

The chain couples TRBV10-3 to TRBJ1-3, with D perhaps TRBD1 (5 bases). Trimming removed 2 bases from V and 2 bases from J, with 10 bases in between. The CDR3 loop spans 15 amino acids. The V gene's germline CDR1 is ENHRY and CDR2 SYGVKD. CDR3 DNA sequence: TGTGCCATCAGTGAGGGGGGTTATGCTGGAAACACCATATATTTT. This translates into CAISEGGYAGNTIYF.

This clonotype was detected only a few times. The chain links TRBV3-1 to TRBJ2-7, with 7 bases fitting TRBD2. Germline V gene sequence: CDR1 LGHDT, CDR2 YNNKEL (reference sequence). The CDR3 has 14 residues. V lost 7 bases and J lost 3; bases outside the gene matches: 9. The CDR3 DNA sequence: TGTGCCAGCAACCCTTCGGGGGGTGGCTACGAGCAGTACTTC. Residues: CASNPSGGGYEQYF.

V gene TRBV7-9 combines with J gene TRBJ2-5; tentatively, D is TRBD1 (6 bases). This CDR3 region has 14 residues. V lost 5 bases, J lost 5 bases, and 15 bases lay in between. In germline, CDR1 is SEHNR, CDR2 FQNEAQ (reference sequence). CDR3 coding DNA: TGTGCCAGCAGCCAACAGGGCAACATCGAGACCCAGTACTTC. Its translation: CASSQQGNIETQYF.

The V call is TRBV4-1, the J call TRBJ2-3, with D perhaps TRBD2 (5 bases). V lost 8 bases and J lost 4, with 19 bases in between. Germline V lookup: CDR1 MGHRA, CDR2 YSYEKL. This CDR3 region has 15 residues. CDR3 sequence (DNA): TGCGCCAGCGGCCGGACTGGGCACCTGCCAGATACGCAGTATTTT. Its protein product is CASGRTGHLPDTQYF.

This clonotype was detected a few times. The CDR3 nucleotides read TGTGCCAGCAGCCCCACTGGGGGCAGGCGGACAATTGATGGCTACACCTTC. It specifies CASSPTGGRRTIDGYTF. The chain is built from TRBV7-2 and TRBJ1-2; possibly TRBD1 for D (6 bases). The CDR3 loop spans 17 amino acids. Germline CDR1 and CDR2: SGHTA and FQGNSA. V lost 5 bases and J 6 bases, leaving 25 bases between the germline ends.

This clonotype was found a few times. The chain carries TRBV12-3 or TRBV12-4 and TRBJ1-2; 7 positions match TRBD1. V was clipped by 3 bases and J by 1 base; unmatched bases: 8. The CDR3 contains 16 residues. The CDR3, as DNA: TGTGCCAGCAGTTTTGGGGACAGCCTCCTTAACTATGGCTACACCTTC. As protein: CASSFGDSLLNYGYTF.

This clonotype occurred a few times. This chain connects TRBV3-1 to TRBJ2-3; 10 bases are a match to TRBD2. Trimming at V came to 1 base and at J to 1 base, leaving 5 bases not matched to a gene. Per germline, CDR1 LGHDT and CDR2 YNNKEL (reference sequence). The length of the CDR3 is 17 residues. This chain's CDR3 is CASSQGLSGGRTDTQYF. CDR3 in DNA: TGTGCCAGCAGCCAAGGGCTTAGCGGGGGGCGCACAGATACGCAGTATTTT.

The chain uses TRBV27 and TRBJ2-6; D unclear. V shed 0 bases and J shed 4 bases, with 7 bases lying between them. The length of the CDR3 is 15 residues. Germline CDR1 MNHEY, CDR2 SMNVEV (reference sequence). CDR3 DNA: TGTGCCAGCAGTTTATCCACCCCGGGGGCCAACGTCCTGACTTTC. Translated: CASSLSTPGANVLTF.

At least ten counts were recorded for this clonotype. The CDR3 loop is CASSKHYEQYF. Written as DNA, the CDR3 is TGTGCCAGCAGTAAACACTACGAGCAGTACTTC. The V call is TRBV27, the J call TRBJ2-7; D is unclear. Looked up from germline, CDR1 is MNHEY and CDR2 is SMNVEV (reference sequence). Trimming cost V 5 bases and J 3 bases, with 5 bases left between them. This CDR3 spans 11 amino acids.

The chain joins TRBV3-1 to TRBJ2-7, with a weak D call TRBD2 (6 bases). V lost 4 bases and J lost 4, with 14 bases in between. The CDR3 is 14 amino acids. Per the germline V gene, CDR1 is LGHDT and CDR2 is YNNKEL (reference sequence). CDR3 residues: CASSLGRREYEQYF. CDR3 DNA: TGTGCCAGCAGCCTTGGGCGGAGGGAATACGAGCAGTACTTC.

This clonotype has ten or more counts. This chain joins TRBV10-3 and TRBJ2-3; D not resolved. The CDR3 spans 13 residues. V gave up 7 bases and J gave up 0 bases, with 8 bases separating them. Germline V gives CDR1 ENHRY, CDR2 SYGVKD. In DNA, the CDR3 is TGTGCCATCAAGGCCGGGAGCACAGATACGCAGTATTTT. Translating gives CAIKAGSTDTQYF.

At least ten counts were recorded for this clonotype. This chain uses TRBV11-2 with TRBJ2-1; either TRBD1 or TRBD2 may supply D (5 bases each). Germline CDR1 reads SGHAT; CDR2 reads FQNNGV. V lost 5 bases, J lost 7 bases, and 12 bases lay in between. The CDR3 extends over 13 amino acids. The CDR3 DNA reads TGTGCCAGCAGCCCGGGGACGCGGAATGAGCAGTTCTTC. This gives the protein CASSPGTRNEQFF.

The chain carries TRBV18 and TRBJ1-1; D is unclear. CDR1 is KGHSH and CDR2 is LQKENI in the germline V gene. This CDR3 region has 14 residues. Trimming removed 4 bases at V and 0 bases at J, with 9 bases between. CDR3 residues: CASSQSQLNTEAFF. In nucleotides, the CDR3 is TGTGCCAGCTCACAGTCCCAGCTGAACACTGAAGCTTTCTTT.

The V and J genes are TRBV20-1 and TRBJ2-7; no firm D call. The length of the CDR3 is 12 residues. Germline loops: CDR1 DFQATT, CDR2 SNEGSKA (reference sequence). Trimming took 2 bases from V and 6 from J, leaving 11 bases between them. CDR3 bases: TGCAGTGCTAGATCTGTGGGATTCGAGCAGTACTTC. Translating gives CSARSVGFEQYF.

This clonotype was recorded at least ten times. The V call is TRBV7-6, the J call TRBJ1-2; 7 bases align to TRBD1. The CDR3 contains 16 residues. Looked up from germline, CDR1 is SGHVS and CDR2 is FNYEAQ. The junction had 11 bases not matched to a gene; V was cut back by 5 bases and J by 2 bases. Here the CDR3 reads CASSPSLGGVNYGYTF. CDR3 coding DNA: TGTGCCAGCAGCCCCTCCTTAGGGGGCGTAAACTATGGCTACACCTTC. Looking up the rest from reference TRBV7-6 and TRBJ1-2 gives the full variable domain: GAGVSQSPRYKVTKRGQDVALRCDPISGHVSLYWYRQALGQGPEFLTYFNYEAQQDKSGLPNDRFSAERPEGSISTLTIQRTEQRDSAMYRCASSPSLGGVNYGYTFGSGTRLTVV.

This clonotype has more than one count but fewer than ten. The rearrangement joins TRBV5-1 to TRBJ2-3, with 10 bases that match TRBD2. The germline gives CDR1 SGHRS, CDR2 YFSETQ. V was clipped by 2 bases and J by 2 bases; unmatched bases: 2. The length of the CDR3 is 15 residues. The CDR3 region is CASSFGLAVTDTQYF. CDR3 nucleotide sequence: TGCGCCAGCAGCTTCGGACTAGCGGTCACAGATACGCAGTATTTT. Full variable domain (outside the CDR3, taken from reference TRBV5-1 and TRBJ2-3): KAGVTQTPRYLIKTRGQQVTLSCSPISGHRSVSWYQQTPGQGLQFLFEYFSETQRNKGNFPGRFSGRQFSNSRSEMNVSTLELGDSALYLCASSFGLAVTDTQYFGPGTRLTVL.